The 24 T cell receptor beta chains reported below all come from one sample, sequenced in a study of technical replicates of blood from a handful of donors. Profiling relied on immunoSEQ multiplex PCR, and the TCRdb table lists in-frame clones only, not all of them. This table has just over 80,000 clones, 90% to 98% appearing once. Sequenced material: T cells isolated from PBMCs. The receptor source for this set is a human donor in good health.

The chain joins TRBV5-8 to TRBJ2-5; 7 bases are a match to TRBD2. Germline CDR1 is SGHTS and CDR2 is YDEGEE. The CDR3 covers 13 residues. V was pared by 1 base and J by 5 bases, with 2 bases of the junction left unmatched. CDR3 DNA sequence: TGTGCCAGCAGCTTGTTCGGGAGGGAGACCCAGTACTTC. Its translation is CASSLFGRETQYF.

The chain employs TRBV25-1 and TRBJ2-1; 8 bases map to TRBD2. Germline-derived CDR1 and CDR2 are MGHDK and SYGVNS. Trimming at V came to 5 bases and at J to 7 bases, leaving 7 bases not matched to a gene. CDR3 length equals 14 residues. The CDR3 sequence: CASSSAGGPNEQFF. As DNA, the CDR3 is TGTGCCAGCAGTTCGGCGGGAGGCCCTAATGAGCAGTTCTTC.

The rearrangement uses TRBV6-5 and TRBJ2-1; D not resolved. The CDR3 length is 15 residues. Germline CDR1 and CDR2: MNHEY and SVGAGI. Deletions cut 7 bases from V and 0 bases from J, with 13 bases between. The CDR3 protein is CASTLLSSSYNEQFF. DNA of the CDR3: TGTGCCAGCACCCTCCTTTCTAGCTCCTACAATGAGCAGTTCTTC.

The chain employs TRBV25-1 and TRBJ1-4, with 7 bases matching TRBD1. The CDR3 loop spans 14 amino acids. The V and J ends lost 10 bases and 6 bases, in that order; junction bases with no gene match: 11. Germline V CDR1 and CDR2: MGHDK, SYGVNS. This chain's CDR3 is CATRGFGRDEKLFF. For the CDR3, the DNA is TGTGCCACCAGGGGGTTTGGGAGGGATGAAAAACTGTTTTTT.

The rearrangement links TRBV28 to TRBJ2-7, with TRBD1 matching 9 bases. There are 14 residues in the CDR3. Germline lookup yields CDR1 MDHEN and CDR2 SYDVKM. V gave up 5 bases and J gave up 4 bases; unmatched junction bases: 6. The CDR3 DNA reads TGTGCCAGCAGTCCGGACAGGGGAGGATACGAGCAGTACTTC. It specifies CASSPDRGGYEQYF.

DNA of the CDR3: TGTGCCAGCAGTTACTATACGGGGTCGGGCTACACCTTC. It is translated as CASSYYTGSGYTF. V usage is TRBV6-5 and J usage is TRBJ1-2, with D hard to call. The CDR3 is made up of 13 amino acids. Germline V gene sequence: CDR1 MNHEY, CDR2 SVGAGI. V lost 1 base to trimming and J lost 8 bases, with 11 bases between them.

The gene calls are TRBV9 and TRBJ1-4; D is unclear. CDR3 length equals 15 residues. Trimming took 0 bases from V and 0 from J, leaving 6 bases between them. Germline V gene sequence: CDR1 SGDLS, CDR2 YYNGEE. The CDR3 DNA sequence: TGTGCCAGCAGCGTAGGAGAAGCAACTAATGAAAAACTGTTTTTT. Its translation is CASSVGEATNEKLFF.

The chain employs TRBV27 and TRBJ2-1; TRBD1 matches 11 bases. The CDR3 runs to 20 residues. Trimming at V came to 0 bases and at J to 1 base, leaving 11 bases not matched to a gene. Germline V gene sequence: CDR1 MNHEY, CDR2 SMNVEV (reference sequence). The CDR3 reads CASSLSWTGGNIGSYNEQFF. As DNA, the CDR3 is TGTGCCAGCAGTTTATCTTGGACAGGGGGCAATATTGGATCCTACAATGAGCAGTTCTTC.

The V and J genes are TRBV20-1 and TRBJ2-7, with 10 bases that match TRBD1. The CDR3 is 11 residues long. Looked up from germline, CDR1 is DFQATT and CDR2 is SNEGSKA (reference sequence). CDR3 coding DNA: TGCAGTGCTAGAGGAGGGACAGGGGCAGTGGTT. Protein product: CSARGGTGAVV.

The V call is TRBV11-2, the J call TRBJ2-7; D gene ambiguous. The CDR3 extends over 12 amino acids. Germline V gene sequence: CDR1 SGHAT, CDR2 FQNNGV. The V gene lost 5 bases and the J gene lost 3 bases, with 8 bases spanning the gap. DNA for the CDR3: TGTGCCAGCAGCCGGTTATACTACGAGCAGTACTTC. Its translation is CASSRLYYEQYF.

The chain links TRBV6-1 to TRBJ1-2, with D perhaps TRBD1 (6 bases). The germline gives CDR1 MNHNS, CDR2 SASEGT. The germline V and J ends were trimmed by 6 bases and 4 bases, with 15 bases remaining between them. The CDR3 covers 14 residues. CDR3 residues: CASRKQGMGYGYTF. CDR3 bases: TGTGCCAGCAGGAAGCAGGGGATGGGCTATGGCTACACCTTC.

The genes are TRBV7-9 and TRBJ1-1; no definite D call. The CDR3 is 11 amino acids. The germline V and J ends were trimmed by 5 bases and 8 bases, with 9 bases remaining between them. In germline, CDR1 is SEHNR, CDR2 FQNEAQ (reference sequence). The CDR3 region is CASSKTVEAFF. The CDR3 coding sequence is TGTGCCAGCAGCAAAACTGTGGAAGCTTTCTTT. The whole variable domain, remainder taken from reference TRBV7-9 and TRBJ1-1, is DTGVSQNPRHKITKRGQNVTFRCDPISEHNRLYWYRQTLGQGPEFLTYFQNEAQLEKSRLLSDRFSAERPKGSFSTLEIQRTEQGDSAMYLCASSKTVEAFFGQGTRLTVV.

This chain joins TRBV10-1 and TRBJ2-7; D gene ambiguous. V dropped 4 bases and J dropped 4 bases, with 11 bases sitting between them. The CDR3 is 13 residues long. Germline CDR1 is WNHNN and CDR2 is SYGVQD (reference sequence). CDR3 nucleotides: TGCGCCAGCAGTGGGAGTGGGTTGTACGAGCAGTACTTC. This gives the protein CASSGSGLYEQYF.

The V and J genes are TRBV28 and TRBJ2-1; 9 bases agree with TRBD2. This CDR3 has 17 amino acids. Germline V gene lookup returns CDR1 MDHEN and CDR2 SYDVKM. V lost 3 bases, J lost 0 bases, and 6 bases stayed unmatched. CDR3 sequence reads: CASSFVAGASSYNEQFF. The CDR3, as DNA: TGTGCCAGCAGTTTCGTAGCGGGAGCAAGCTCCTACAATGAGCAGTTCTTC.

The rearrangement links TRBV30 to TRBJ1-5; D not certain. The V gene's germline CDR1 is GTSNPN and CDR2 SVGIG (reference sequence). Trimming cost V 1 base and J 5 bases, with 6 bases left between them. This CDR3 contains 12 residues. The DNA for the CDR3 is TGTGCCTGGAGTGAAGAGTATCAGCCCCAGCATTTT. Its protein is CAWSEEYQPQHF.

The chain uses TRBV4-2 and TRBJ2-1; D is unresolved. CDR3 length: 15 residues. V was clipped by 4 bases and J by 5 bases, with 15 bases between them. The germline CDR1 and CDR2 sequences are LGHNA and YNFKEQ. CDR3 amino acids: CASSPPRDMNNEQFF. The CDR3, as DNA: TGTGCCAGCAGCCCGCCACGCGATATGAACAATGAGCAGTTCTTC.

The CDR3 reads CASSALGGGDEQYF. The CDR3, as DNA: TGTGCCAGCAGTGCCCTCGGGGGTGGGGACGAGCAGTACTTC. The rearrangement links TRBV2 to TRBJ2-7; D is possibly TRBD2 (6 bases). Germline-derived CDR1 and CDR2 are SNHLY and FYNNEI. The CDR3 runs 14 residues. V lost 4 bases to trimming and J lost 5 bases, with 15 bases between them.

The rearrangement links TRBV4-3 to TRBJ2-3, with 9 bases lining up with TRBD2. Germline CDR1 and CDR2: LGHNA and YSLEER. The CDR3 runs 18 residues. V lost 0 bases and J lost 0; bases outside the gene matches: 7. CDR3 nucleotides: TGCGCCAGCAGCCAAGATCTTTTTAGCGGGGGAAGCACAGATACGCAGTATTTT. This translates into CASSQDLFSGGSTDTQYF.

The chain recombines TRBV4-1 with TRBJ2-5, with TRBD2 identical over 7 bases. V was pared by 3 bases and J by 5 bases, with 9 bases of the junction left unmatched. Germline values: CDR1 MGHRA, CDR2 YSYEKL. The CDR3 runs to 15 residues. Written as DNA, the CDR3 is TGCGCCAGCAGCCAGGGGAGACTAGCTTCGGAGACCCAGTACTTC. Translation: CASSQGRLASETQYF.

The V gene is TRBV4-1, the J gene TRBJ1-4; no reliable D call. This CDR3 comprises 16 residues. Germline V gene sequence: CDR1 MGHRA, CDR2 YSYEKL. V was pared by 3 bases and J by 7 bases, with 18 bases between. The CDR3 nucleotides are TGCGCCAGCAGCCAGGATCTAGGAGGGTATGGTGAAAAACTGTTTTTT. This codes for CASSQDLGGYGEKLFF.

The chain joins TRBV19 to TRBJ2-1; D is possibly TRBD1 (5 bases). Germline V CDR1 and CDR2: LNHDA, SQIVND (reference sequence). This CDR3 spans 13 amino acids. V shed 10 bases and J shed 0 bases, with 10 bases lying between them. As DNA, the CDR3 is TGTGCCACAGGGATGAGCTCCTACAATGAGCAGTTCTTC. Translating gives CATGMSSYNEQFF. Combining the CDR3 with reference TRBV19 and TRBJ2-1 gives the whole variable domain DGGITQSPKYLFRKEGQNVTLSCEQNLNHDAMYWYRQDPGQGLRLIYYSQIVNDFQKGDIAEGYSVSREKKESFPLTVTSAQKNPTAFYLCATGMSSYNEQFFGPGTRLTVL.

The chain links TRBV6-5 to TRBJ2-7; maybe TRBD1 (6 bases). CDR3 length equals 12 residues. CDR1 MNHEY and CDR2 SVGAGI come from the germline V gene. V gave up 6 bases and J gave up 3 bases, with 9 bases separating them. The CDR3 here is CASSRDIYEQYF. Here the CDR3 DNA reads TGTGCCAGCAGCAGGGACATCTACGAGCAGTACTTC.

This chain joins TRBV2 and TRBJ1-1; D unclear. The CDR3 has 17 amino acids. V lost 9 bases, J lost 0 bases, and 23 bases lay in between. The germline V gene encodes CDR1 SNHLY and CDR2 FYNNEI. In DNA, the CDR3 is TGTGCCAGACATTCTCGTATTACTCGACACATGAACACTGAAGCTTTCTTT. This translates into CARHSRITRHMNTEAFF.

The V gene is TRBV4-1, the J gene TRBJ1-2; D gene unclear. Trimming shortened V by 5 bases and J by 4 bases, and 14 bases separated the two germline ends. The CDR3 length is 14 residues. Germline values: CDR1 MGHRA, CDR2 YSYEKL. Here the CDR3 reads CASSTLADFYGYTF. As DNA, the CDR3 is TGCGCCAGCAGCACTCTGGCGGACTTCTATGGCTACACCTTC.